This T cell receptor (beta chain) stems from a study of blood T cell repertoires in COVID-19. Across the whole study: Researchers got acute and convalescent COVID-19 samples from the United States, Italy and Spain.

This clone was seen only a few times. Per the study methods: Nucleated cell counts were estimated from reference gene primer amplification. The table came from immunoSEQ multiplex PCR; TCRdb's copy has only in-frame clones and leaves some out. For V, J and clone size, that table is used; D and trimming come from the DNA. The sample shows about 250,000 clones, 70% to 90% of them seen only once. In terms of age and location, participants ranged from roughly 18 to 90 years and lived in about two dozen US areas. Each recovered donor of Cohort 3 presented with two negative PCRs, clearance, or symptom resolution. The CDR3 has 15 amino acids. V shed 4 bases and J 8 bases; nucleotides not matched to a gene: 8. CDR1 and CDR2 (germline): SGHTA, FQGNSA.

The chain links TRBV7-2 to TRBJ1-2; TRBD1 agrees at 12 bases. Material: PBMCs or T cells enriched from blood (not recorded which). This clonotype was sampled from a young man who had recovered from COVID-19. The CDR3 protein is CASSWDRGQSIGYTF. CDR3 DNA: TGTGCCAGCAGCTGGGACAGGGGGCAGTCTATAGGCTACACCTTC.